These 14 T cell receptor beta chains were all obtained from the same sample, sequenced in a study of blood T cells in healthy people across ages. Then a second PCR, running about 7 to 11 cycles, was carried out with a sample-barcoded 5' primer and a J-beta primer mix. In TCRdb, the 5' RACE reads were re-called with MiXCR into one record per CDR3 protein. The sample lists around 1,600,000 distinct CDR3 sequences, roughly two fifths seen once, with about 4% in the top ten. Sample: blood. These receptors were obtained from a woman between 18 and 29 years old in good health.

The chain couples TRBV25-1 to TRBJ1-2; 8 bases align to TRBD1. V dropped 6 bases and J dropped 4; count of bases not matched to a gene: 10. The length of the CDR3 is 15 residues. CDR1 MGHDK and CDR2 SYGVNS come from the germline V gene. The CDR3 spells CASRDTLRGLYGYTF. In DNA form, the CDR3 reads TGTGCCAGCAGGGACACTCTCAGGGGGCTCTATGGCTACACCTTC.

This rearrangement joins TRBV9 to TRBJ2-4, with 7 bases fitting TRBD2. The end of the DNA aligns better with TRBJ2-7, so the J call may be wrong. Germline V gene lookup returns CDR1 SGDLS and CDR2 YYNGEE. The CDR3 has 14 amino acids. The CDR3 DNA is TGTGCCAGCAGCGTAGGGCTAGCGGACTACGAGCAGTACTTC. This encodes CASSVGLADYEQYF.

In regard to this clonotype: This may stem from a read error, because a much larger clone lies one nucleotide away. This chain links TRBV28 with TRBJ2-3, with D possibly matching TRBD1 (6 bases). This CDR3 spans 14 amino acids. The V gene lost 5 bases and the J gene lost 4 bases, with 13 bases spanning the gap. From germline, CDR1 is MDHEN and CDR2 SYDVKM. The CDR3 reads CASSDRSDPDTQYF. Here the CDR3 DNA reads TGTGCCAGCAGTGACAGGTCTGACCCAGATACGCAGTATTTT.

V gene TRBV10-3 combines with J gene TRBJ1-2; D gene uncertain. Germline loops: CDR1 ENHRY, CDR2 SYGVKD. The V end was cut by 7 bases, the J end by 4 bases, with 10 bases between. There are 12 residues in the CDR3. The CDR3 region has the DNA TGTGCCATCACTAGGCGCGGCTATGGCTACACCTTC. It specifies CAITRRGYGYTF.

This chain connects TRBV29-1 to TRBJ2-5, with 14 nucleotides matching TRBD2. CDR1 SQVTM and CDR2 ANQGSEA come from the germline V gene. V dropped 6 bases and J dropped 11; count of bases not matched to a gene: 11. The CDR3 has 14 residues. The CDR3 protein is CSVIPGLAGAQQYF. DNA for the CDR3: TGCAGCGTAATACCGGGACTAGCGGGAGCTCAGCAGTACTTC.

The genes are TRBV6-6 and TRBJ2-2; 10 bases match TRBD2. The V segment lost 6 bases and the J segment 15 bases; nucleotides outside the gene matches: 10. CDR3 length: 13 amino acids. Germline CDR1 reads MNHNY; CDR2 reads SVGAGI (reference sequence). The CDR3 spells CASSLAGVISVFF. The DNA for the CDR3 is TGTGCCAGCAGCCTAGCGGGGGTCATTTCGGTGTTTTTT.

This clonotype was seen more than once but under ten times. V usage is TRBV5-1 and J usage is TRBJ2-7; 9 bases fit TRBD1. CDR1 and CDR2 (germline): SGHRS, YFSETQ. The CDR3 sequence is 13 residues long. J lost 5 bases, V lost 6 bases, and 6 bases had no gene match. CDR3 DNA sequence: TGCGCCAGCAAAGGACAGGGGACCCACGAGCAGTACTTC. It translates to CASKGQGTHEQYF. Using reference TRBV5-1 and TRBJ2-7 for the parts outside the CDR3, the full variable domain is KAGVTQTPRYLIKTRGQQVTLSCSPISGHRSVSWYQQTPGQGLQFLFEYFSETQRNKGNFPGRFSGRQFSNSRSEMNVSTLELGDSALYLCASKGQGTHEQYFGPGTRLTVT.

This clonotype showed up just a few times. The chain has TRBV7-2 and TRBJ2-3; 11 bases fit TRBD2. Germline CDR1 and CDR2: SGHTA and FQGNSA. Germline trimming cut 4 bases from V and 5 bases from J; bases unmatched to any gene: 8. The CDR3 runs 16 residues. The CDR3 here is CASSYFSGGVGDTQYF. Here the CDR3 DNA reads TGTGCCAGCAGCTACTTTAGCGGGGGGGTAGGAGATACGCAGTATTTT.

CDR3 amino acids: CSARVAQTAYYGYTF. Written as DNA, the CDR3 is TGCAGTGCTAGAGTGGCCCAAACAGCGTACTATGGCTACACCTTC. The chain is built from TRBV20-1 and TRBJ1-2, with D unresolved. CDR3 length: 15 amino acids. The V end was cut by 1 base, the J end by 3 bases, with 15 bases between. Germline V gene data show CDR1 as DFQATT and CDR2 as SNEGSKA (reference sequence).

The chain combines TRBV9 with TRBJ2-7; D gene uncertain. The CDR3 runs 13 residues. Trimming removed 8 bases from V and 2 bases from J, with 14 bases in between. Per germline, CDR1 SGDLS and CDR2 YYNGEE. CDR3 in DNA: TGTGCCAGTCGACCACTGGATGCCTACGAGCAGTACTTC. Translation: CASRPLDAYEQYF.

The chain is built from TRBV29-1 and TRBJ2-7, with 11 positions matching TRBD1. V was pared by 7 bases and J by 7 bases, with 9 bases of the junction left unmatched. CDR3 length equals 13 residues. Per the germline V gene, CDR1 is SQVTM and CDR2 is ANQGSEA. CDR3 sequence: CSAGQGAYNEQYF. The CDR3 nucleotides are TGCAGCGCCGGACAGGGGGCCTACAATGAGCAGTACTTC.

This clonotype was detected a few times. The chain combines TRBV6-5 with TRBJ1-2; D is unresolved. Germline CDR1 MNHEY, CDR2 SVGAGI. The CDR3 sequence is 15 residues long. The V end lost 6 bases, the J end lost 4 bases, and 18 bases lay between the germline ends. Here the CDR3 reads CASRNLAGPTYGYTF. The CDR3 bases are TGTGCCAGCAGGAATCTGGCAGGACCTACCTATGGCTACACCTTC.

The chain combines TRBV12-5 with TRBJ2-3; D uncertain. The CDR3 is 13 residues long. Germline CDR1 reads LGHNT; CDR2 reads FRNRAP. The V gene lost 3 bases and the J gene lost 2 bases, with 6 bases spanning the gap. The DNA for the CDR3 is TGTGCTAGTGGTTTAGACCTCACAGATACGCAGTATTTT. Translated, it gives CASGLDLTDTQYF.

Comment on this clonotype: One end of the junction is discordant with germline, which a read error may explain. The gene calls are TRBV7-9 and TRBJ2-3; TRBD1 or TRBD2 may be the D gene (5 bases each). Germline loops: CDR1 SEHNR, CDR2 FQNEAQ (reference sequence). The CDR3 contains 16 residues. The chain's CDR3 is CASSLEEALGTGTQYF. For the CDR3, the DNA is TGTGCCAGCAGCTTAGAGGAGGCTTTGGGCACAGGTACGCAGTATTTT. The variable domain in full, completed from reference TRBV7-9 and TRBJ2-3, reads DTGVSQNPRHKITKRGQNVTFRCDPISEHNRLYWYRQTLGQGPEFLTYFQNEAQLEKSRLLSDRFSAERPKGSFSTLEIQRTEQGDSAMYLCASSLEEALGTGTQYFGPGTRLTVL.